This T cell receptor (beta chain) was retrieved from a study of T cell repertoires in cytomegalovirus infection. The table lists this clonotype with many counts. This CDR3 has 14 amino acids. V shed 8 bases and J 0 bases; nucleotides not matched to a gene: 4. CDR1 ENHRY and CDR2 SYGVKD come from the germline V gene. MiXCR, run by TCRdb on the reads, gives a single entry per CDR3 protein. The sample lists 200,000 to 300,000 distinct CDR3 sequences, roughly an eighth occurring once. The TCR was taken from a human donor in good health (CMV status not recorded). Some clones in this sample may be carry-over from other donors' samples. V gene TRBV10-3 combines with J gene TRBJ2-7; 10 nucleotides match TRBD1. The sample comprised PBMCs. CDR3 amino acids: CAISGTGDSYEQYF. Written as DNA, the CDR3 is TGTGCCATCTCCGGGACAGGGGACTCCTACGAGCAGTACTTC.